This TCR beta chain was documented in a study of control samples from healthy donors and cancer patients. TCRdb's copy holds only in-frame clones and misses some; the assay was immunoSEQ multiplex PCR. The table has about 200,000 clones, 91% seen once; the top ten hold approximately 1.8%. With 2 bases clipped from V and 5 bases from J, the junction kept 5 bases outside the gene matches. The CDR3 has 14 residues. The germline CDR1 and CDR2 sequences are MNHEY and SMNVEV (reference sequence). The sequence was collected from a man aged 25 to 40 in good health. J is TRBJ1-1 and V is TRBV27, with 7 bases that match TRBD1. Sequenced: blood. The chain's CDR3 is CASSLGAGGTEAFF. Here the CDR3 DNA reads TGTGCCAGCAGTTTAGGGGCAGGGGGAACTGAAGCTTTCTTT.